The clone carrying this TCR beta chain has ten or more counts. What it binds is not known. The source of the sample is a study of CD8 T cells in ankylosing spondylitis. Libraries of TCR beta came from quantitative 5'-RACE with molecular barcodes. MiXCR, applied by TCRdb to the 5' RACE reads, yields one record per CDR3 protein. The sample lists some 220,000 distinct CDR3 sequences, roughly 8.2% occurring once. Study-wide results and limits: It appeared that ankylosing spondylitis blood was characterized by a TCR beta motif of several highly homologous variants. The authors reported significant enrichment of disease-linked clones in matched ankylosing spondylitis synovial fluid.

V lost 2 bases, J lost 10 bases, and 15 bases lay in between. The CDR3 extends over 14 amino acids. CDR1 is SNHLY, CDR2 FYNNEI, per germline. The TCR comes from a female donor with ankylosing spondylitis or in good health (not recorded which). This chain links TRBV2 with TRBJ1-5; possibly TRBD1 for D (6 bases). The sample comprised blood, either unsorted or a sorted T cell fraction (not recorded which). The CDR3 bases are TGTGCCAGCAGTGAAAGCCCCGCGGGGGGCCCCCAGCATTTT. Translation gives CASSESPAGGPQHF.